Below, one T cell receptor (beta chain) is given with its context. Researchers took RNA transcripts and amplified the TCR beta CDR3 regions from them. First-round RT-PCR with HTBI primers amplified the TCR CDR3 region. TCRdb itself ran the multiplex PCR reads through MiXCR, one entry per CDR3 protein. The sample consists of 270,000 or so distinct CDR3 sequences, around 25% of them appearing once. The data were taken from a study of T cells in Graves' hyperthyroidism and ophthalmopathy. Per germline, CDR1 MDHEN and CDR2 SYDVKM. The CDR3 length is 14 residues. V was cut by 3 bases and J by 5 bases, with 14 bases left in between.

The sequencing input was blood. The chain joins TRBV28 to TRBJ2-7, with TRBD1 as a possible D gene (7 bases). This TCR came from a man aged 40-49 years with Graves' hyperthyroidism that later progressed to Graves' ophthalmopathy. CDR3 sequence (DNA): TGTGCCAGCAGTTTCGGAGGGGGACAGCACGAGCAGTACTTC. The encoded protein is CASSFGGGQHEQYF.